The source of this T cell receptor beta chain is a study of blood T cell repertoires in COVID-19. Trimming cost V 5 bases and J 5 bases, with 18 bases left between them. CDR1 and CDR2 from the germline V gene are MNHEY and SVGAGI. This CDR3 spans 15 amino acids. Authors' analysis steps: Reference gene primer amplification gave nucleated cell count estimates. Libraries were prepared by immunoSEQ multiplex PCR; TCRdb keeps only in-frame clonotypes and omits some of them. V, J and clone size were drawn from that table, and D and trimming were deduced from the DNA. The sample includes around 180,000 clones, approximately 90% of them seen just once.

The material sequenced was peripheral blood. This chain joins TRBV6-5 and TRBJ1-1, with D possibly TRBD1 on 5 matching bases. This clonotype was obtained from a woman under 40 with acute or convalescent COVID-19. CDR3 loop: CASSTPGGKDTEAFF. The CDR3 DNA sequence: TGTGCCAGCAGTACCCCGGGGGGAAAGGATACTGAAGCTTTCTTT.